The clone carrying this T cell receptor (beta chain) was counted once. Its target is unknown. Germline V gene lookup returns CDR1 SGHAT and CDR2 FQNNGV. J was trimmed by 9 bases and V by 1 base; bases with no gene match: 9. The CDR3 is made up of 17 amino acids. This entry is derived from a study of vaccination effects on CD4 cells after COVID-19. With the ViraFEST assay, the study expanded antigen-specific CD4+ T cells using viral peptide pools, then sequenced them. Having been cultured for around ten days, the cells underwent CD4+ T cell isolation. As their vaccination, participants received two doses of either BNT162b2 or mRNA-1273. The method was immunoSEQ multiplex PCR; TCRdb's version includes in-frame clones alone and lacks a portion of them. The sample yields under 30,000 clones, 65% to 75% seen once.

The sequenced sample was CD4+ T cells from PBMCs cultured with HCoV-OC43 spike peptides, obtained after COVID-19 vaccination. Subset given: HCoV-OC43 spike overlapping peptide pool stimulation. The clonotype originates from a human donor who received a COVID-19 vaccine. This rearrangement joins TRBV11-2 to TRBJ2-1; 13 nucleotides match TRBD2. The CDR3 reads CASSLAPGLAGFGEQFF. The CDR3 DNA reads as TGTGCCAGCAGCTTAGCCCCGGGACTAGCGGGATTTGGTGAGCAGTTCTTC.